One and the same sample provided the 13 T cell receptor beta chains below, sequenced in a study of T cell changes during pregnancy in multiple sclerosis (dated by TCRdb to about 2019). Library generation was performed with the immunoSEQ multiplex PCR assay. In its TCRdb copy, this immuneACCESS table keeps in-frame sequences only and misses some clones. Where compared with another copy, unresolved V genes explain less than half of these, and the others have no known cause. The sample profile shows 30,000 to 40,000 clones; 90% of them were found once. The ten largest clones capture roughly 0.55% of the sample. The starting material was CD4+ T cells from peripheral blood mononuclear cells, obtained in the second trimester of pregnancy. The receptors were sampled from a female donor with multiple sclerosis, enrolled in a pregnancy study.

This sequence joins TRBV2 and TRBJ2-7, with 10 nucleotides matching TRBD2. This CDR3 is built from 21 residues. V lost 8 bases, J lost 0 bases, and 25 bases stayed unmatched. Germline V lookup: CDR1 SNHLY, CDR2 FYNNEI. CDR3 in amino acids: CASQSLGVKGLTSGNSYEQYF. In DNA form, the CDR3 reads TGTGCCAGCCAGAGTCTAGGGGTTAAGGGGCTAACTAGCGGGAACTCCTACGAGCAGTACTTC. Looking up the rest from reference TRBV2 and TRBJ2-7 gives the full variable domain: EPEVTQTPSHQVTQMGQEVILRCVPISNHLYFYWYRQILGQKVEFLVSFYNNEISEKSEIFDDQFSVERPDGSNFTLKIRSTKLEDSAMYFCASQSLGVKGLTSGNSYEQYFGPGTRLTVT.

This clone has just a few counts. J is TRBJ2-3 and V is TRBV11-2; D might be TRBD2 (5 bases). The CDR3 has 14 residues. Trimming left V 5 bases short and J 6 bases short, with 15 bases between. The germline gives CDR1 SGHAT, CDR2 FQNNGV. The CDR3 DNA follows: TGTGCCAGCAGCGTACTAGGGATTTCGGATACGCAGTATTTT. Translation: CASSVLGISDTQYF. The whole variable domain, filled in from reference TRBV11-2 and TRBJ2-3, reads EAGVAQSPRYKIIEKRQSVAFWCNPISGHATLYWYQQILGQGPKLLIQFQNNGVVDDSQLPKDRFSAERLKGVDSTLKIQPAKLEDSAVYLCASSVLGISDTQYFGPGTRLTVL.

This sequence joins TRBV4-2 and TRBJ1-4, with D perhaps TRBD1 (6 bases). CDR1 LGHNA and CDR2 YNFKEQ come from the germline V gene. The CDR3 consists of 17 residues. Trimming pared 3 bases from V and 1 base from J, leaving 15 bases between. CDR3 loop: CASSHAGAVVTNEKLFF. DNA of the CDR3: TGTGCCAGCAGCCATGCAGGGGCAGTGGTAACTAATGAAAAACTGTTTTTT.

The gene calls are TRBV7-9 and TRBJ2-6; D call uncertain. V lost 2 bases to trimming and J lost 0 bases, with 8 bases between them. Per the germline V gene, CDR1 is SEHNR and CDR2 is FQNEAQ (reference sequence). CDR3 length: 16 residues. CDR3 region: CASSLTPTSGANVLTF. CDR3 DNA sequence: TGTGCCAGCAGCTTAACACCCACCTCTGGGGCCAACGTCCTGACTTTC. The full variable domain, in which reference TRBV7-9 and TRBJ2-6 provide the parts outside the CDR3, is DTGVSQNPRHKITKRGQNVTFRCDPISEHNRLYWYRQTLGQGPEFLTYFQNEAQLEKSRLLSDRFSAERPKGSFSTLEIQRTEQGDSAMYLCASSLTPTSGANVLTFGAGSRLTVL.

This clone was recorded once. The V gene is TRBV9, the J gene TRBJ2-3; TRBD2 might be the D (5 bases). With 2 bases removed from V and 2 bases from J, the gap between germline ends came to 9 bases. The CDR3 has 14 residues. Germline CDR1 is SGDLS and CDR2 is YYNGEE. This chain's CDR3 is CASSVRAATDTQYF. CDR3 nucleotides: TGTGCCAGCAGCGTGAGAGCGGCCACAGATACGCAGTATTTT.

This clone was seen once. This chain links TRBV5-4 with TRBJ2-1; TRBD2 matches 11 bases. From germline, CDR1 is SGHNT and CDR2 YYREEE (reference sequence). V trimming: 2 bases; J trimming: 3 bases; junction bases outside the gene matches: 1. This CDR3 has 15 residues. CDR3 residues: CASSFSGRGYNEQFF. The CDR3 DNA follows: TGTGCCAGCAGCTTTAGCGGGAGGGGCTACAATGAGCAGTTCTTC. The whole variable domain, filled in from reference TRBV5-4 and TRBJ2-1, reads ETGVTQSPTHLIKTRGQQVTLRCSSQSGHNTVSWYQQALGQGPQFIFQYYREEENGRGNFPPRFSGLQFPNYSSELNVNALELDDSALYLCASSFSGRGYNEQFFGPGTRLTVL.

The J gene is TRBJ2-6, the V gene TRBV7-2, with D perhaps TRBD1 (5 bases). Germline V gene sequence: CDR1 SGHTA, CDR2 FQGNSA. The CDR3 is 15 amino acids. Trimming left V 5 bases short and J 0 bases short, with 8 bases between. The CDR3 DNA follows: TGTGCCAGCAGCCGCGACAGCTCTGGGGCCAACGTCCTGACTTTC. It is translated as CASSRDSSGANVLTF.

This CDR3 is CASTLMTGWGEQFF. CDR3 nucleotide sequence: TGTGCCAGCACCCTCATGACAGGGTGGGGTGAGCAGTTCTTC. The rearrangement joins TRBV28 to TRBJ2-1; the match to TRBD1 covers 7 bases. V trimming: 7 bases; J trimming: 9 bases; junction bases outside the gene matches: 12. CDR3 size: 14 residues. Germline V lookup: CDR1 MDHEN, CDR2 SYDVKM.

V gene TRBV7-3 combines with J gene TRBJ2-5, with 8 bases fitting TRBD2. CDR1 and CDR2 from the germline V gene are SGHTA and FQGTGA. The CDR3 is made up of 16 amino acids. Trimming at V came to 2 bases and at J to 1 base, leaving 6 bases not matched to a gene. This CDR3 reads CASSLSGGAVQETQYF. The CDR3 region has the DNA TGTGCCAGCAGCTTATCGGGGGGGGCGGTCCAAGAGACCCAGTACTTC.

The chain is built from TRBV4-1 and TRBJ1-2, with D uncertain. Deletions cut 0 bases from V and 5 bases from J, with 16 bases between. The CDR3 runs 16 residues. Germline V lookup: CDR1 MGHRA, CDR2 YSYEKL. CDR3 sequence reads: CASSQETRGSGYGYTF. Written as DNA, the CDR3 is TGCGCCAGCAGCCAAGAAACCCGGGGAAGTGGATATGGCTACACCTTC.

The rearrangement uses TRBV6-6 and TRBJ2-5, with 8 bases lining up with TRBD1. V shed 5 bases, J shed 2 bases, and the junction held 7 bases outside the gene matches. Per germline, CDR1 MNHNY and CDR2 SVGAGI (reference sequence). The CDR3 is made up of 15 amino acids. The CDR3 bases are TGTGCCAGCAGTAAGGACAGGGCCACACAAGAGACCCAGTACTTC. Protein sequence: CASSKDRATQETQYF.

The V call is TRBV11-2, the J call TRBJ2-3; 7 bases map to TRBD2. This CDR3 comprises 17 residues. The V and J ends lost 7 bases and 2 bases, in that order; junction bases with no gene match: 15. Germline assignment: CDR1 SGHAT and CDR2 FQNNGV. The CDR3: CASTPVWEGGLTDTQYF. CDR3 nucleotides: TGTGCCAGCACCCCTGTCTGGGAGGGAGGCCTCACAGATACGCAGTATTTT.

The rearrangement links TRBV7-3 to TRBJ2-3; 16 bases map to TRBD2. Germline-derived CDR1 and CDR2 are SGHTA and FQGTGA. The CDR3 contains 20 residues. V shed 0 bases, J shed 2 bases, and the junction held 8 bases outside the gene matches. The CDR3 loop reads CASSLTGLAGGPSLTDTQYF. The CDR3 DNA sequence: TGTGCCAGCAGCTTAACGGGACTAGCGGGAGGGCCATCCCTCACAGATACGCAGTATTTT.